The rows below give T cell receptor beta chains drawn from one sample of a study. MiXCR, run by TCRdb on the RT-PCR reads, gives a single entry per CDR3 protein. This repertoire shows about 680,000 distinct CDR3 sequences, 13% to 15% found once; its top ten account for roughly 3.6%. Sequenced material: memory CD4+ T cells from blood. The receptor set was obtained from a female donor in good health, serving as a healthy control. Both conserved end residues are part of each CDR3. A D gene is named only where the DNA matches it firmly. A row's size may be missing; if present it is once, few, many or a size class.

J	size	length	V	D	CDR3	DNA
TRBJ1-1	.	17	TRBV6-6	TRBD1	CASSYGASGQGRTEAFF	TGTGCCAGCAGTTACGGCGCGTCGGGACAGGGGAGGACTGAAGCTTTCTTT
TRBJ1-1	many	17	TRBV12-3/TRBV12-4	TRBD1	CASSRSRGPGLNTEAFF	TGTGCCAGCAGCCGTAGTAGGGGGCCAGGGCTGAACACTGAAGCTTTCTTT
TRBJ1-5	few	13	TRBV7-3	.	CASSLTPGWPQHF	TGTGCCAGCAGCTTAACCCCTGGCTGGCCCCAGCATTTT
TRBJ2-2	.	16	TRBV7-9	.	CASSPSTLRGTGELFF	TGTGCCAGCAGCCCGTCGACCCTCCGAGGAACCGGGGAGCTGTTTTTT
TRBJ1-2	.	15	TRBV10-3	.	CAISEPTGLDYGYTF	TGTGCCATCAGTGAGCCCACAGGCCTCGACTATGGCTACACCTTC
TRBJ2-7	few	15	TRBV7-2	TRBD2	CASSLGGGSWYEQYF	TGTGCCAGCAGCTTAGGGGGCGGGAGTTGGTACGAGCAGTACTTC
TRBJ2-1	many	14	TRBV12-3/TRBV12-4	.	CASSDRISYNEQFF	TGTGCCAGTTCCGACAGGATCTCCTACAATGAGCAGTTCTTC
TRBJ2-1	.	15	TRBV5-8	TRBD1	CASSLQGADYNEQFF	TGTGCCAGCAGCTTGCAGGGGGCGGATTACAATGAGCAGTTCTTC
TRBJ1-5	.	15	TRBV4-3	.	CASSQDYYGGKPQHF	TGCGCCAGCAGCCAAGATTACTATGGGGGTAAGCCCCAGCATTTT
TRBJ2-1	.	15	TRBV5-6	.	CASTLRGLSYNEQFF	TGTGCCAGCACACTAAGGGGTTTATCCTACAATGAGCAGTTCTTC
TRBJ1-2	many	13	TRBV20-1	TRBD1	CSAPLGTEYGYTF	TGCAGTGCGCCGCTAGGGACAGAGTATGGCTACACCTTC
TRBJ1-1	many	16	TRBV10-3	TRBD1	CAISGLGQRGGTEAFF	TGTGCCATCAGTGGTTTGGGACAGAGGGGCGGCACTGAAGCTTTCTTT
TRBJ2-2	many	14	TRBV11-2	TRBD1	CASSWTGYSGELFF	TGTGCCAGCAGTTGGACAGGGTATTCCGGGGAGCTGTTTTTT
TRBJ2-7	.	13	TRBV3-1	.	CASSQVSIAEQYF	TGTGCCAGCAGCCAAGTAAGTATCGCGGAGCAGTACTTC
TRBJ1-2	few	16	TRBV13	.	CASSLKSRAPRYGYTF	TGTGCCAGCAGCTTAAAATCTCGGGCCCCACGCTATGGCTACACCTTC
TRBJ2-1	few	14	TRBV11-1	.	CASNPGLSTDEQFF	TGTGCCAGCAATCCGGGACTCTCCACGGATGAGCAGTTCTTC
TRBJ2-7	few	16	TRBV7-2	TRBD2	CASSLDLAGPSYEQYF	TGTGCCAGCAGCTTAGATCTAGCGGGACCGTCCTACGAGCAGTACTTC
TRBJ2-2	.	15	TRBV18	TRBD1	CASLSLTGNTGELFF	TGTGCCAGTTTGTCGTTGACAGGGAATACCGGGGAGCTGTTTTTT
TRBJ2-1	many	13	TRBV7-9	.	CASSLAPADEQFF	TGTGCCAGCAGCTTAGCGCCGGCGGATGAGCAGTTCTTC
TRBJ2-1	many	15	TRBV5-1	TRBD2	CASSGRGRADNEQFF	TGCGCCAGCAGCGGCCGCGGGAGGGCCGATAATGAGCAGTTCTTC
TRBJ2-1	few	15	TRBV7-2	.	CASSLNGLNYNEQFF	TGTGCCAGCAGCTTGAACGGACTCAACTACAATGAGCAGTTCTTC
TRBJ2-1	many	13	TRBV20-1	TRBD1	CSARPGQANEQFF	TGCAGTGCTAGACCCGGACAGGCCAATGAGCAGTTCTTC
TRBJ1-5	.	13	TRBV18	.	CASSPDNHQPQHF	TGTGCCAGCTCACCAGACAACCATCAGCCCCAGCATTTT
TRBJ2-7	.	18	TRBV12-3/TRBV12-4	TRBD2	CASSLITRLAGWPYEQYF	TGTGCCAGCAGTTTAATAACTAGACTAGCGGGATGGCCCTACGAGCAGTACTTC
TRBJ2-2	many	17	TRBV5-1	TRBD1	CASSLVITGGAGGELFF	TGCGCCAGCAGCTTGGTGATCACAGGGGGCGCAGGCGGGGAGCTGTTTTTT
TRBJ2-1	many	16	TRBV7-9	.	CASSLVQGLARNEQFF	TGTGCCAGCAGCTTAGTACAAGGGCTAGCTCGCAATGAGCAGTTCTTC
TRBJ1-4	.	15	TRBV27	.	CASSLWGGTNEKLFF	TGTGCCAGCAGTTTATGGGGGGGAACTAATGAAAAACTGTTTTTT
TRBJ1-5	.	15	TRBV7-9	.	CASSLGQAINQPQHF	TGTGCCAGCAGCTTAGGGCAGGCGATCAATCAGCCCCAGCATTTT
TRBJ1-5	many	13	TRBV5-1	.	CASSLEGHQPQHF	TGCGCCAGCAGCCTTGAGGGCCATCAGCCCCAGCATTTT
TRBJ1-2	.	14	TRBV6-1	TRBD1	CASSLGTALEGYTF	TGTGCCAGCAGTCTAGGGACAGCGCTGGAGGGCTACACCTTC
TRBJ2-5	few	14	TRBV6-2/TRBV6-3	TRBD1	CASSRTQGFGTQYF	TGTGCCAGCAGTCGGACACAGGGGTTCGGGACCCAGTACTTC
TRBJ1-1	.	14	TRBV6-5	.	CASSYSGENTEAFF	TGTGCCAGCAGTTACTCGGGGGAGAACACTGAAGCTTTCTTT
TRBJ2-5	few	16	TRBV14	TRBD1	CASSQDVLDRGETQYF	TGTGCCAGCAGCCAAGATGTTCTGGACAGGGGTGAGACCCAGTACTTC
TRBJ1-6	.	14	TRBV20-1	TRBD1	CSATRQGFDSPLHF	TGCAGTGCTACCCGACAGGGATTCGATTCACCCCTCCACTTT
TRBJ2-7	.	15	TRBV5-1	.	CASSFGLAGSYEQYF	TGCGCCAGCAGCTTCGGGCTAGCCGGCAGTTACGAGCAGTACTTC
TRBJ2-1	few	14	TRBV6-1	.	CASSAMDRYNEQFF	TGTGCCAGCAGTGCCATGGACAGATACAATGAGCAGTTCTTC
TRBJ2-3	few	15	TRBV10-3	TRBD2	CAISGLAGNTDTQYF	TGTGCCATCAGTGGACTAGCGGGAAACACAGATACGCAGTATTTT
TRBJ2-7	.	16	TRBV20-1	.	CSALKMDGRGSYEQYF	TGCAGTGCTCTAAAAATGGACGGTAGGGGATCCTACGAGCAGTACTTC
TRBJ2-7	few	12	TRBV5-1	.	CASSGQGQEQYF	TGCGCCAGCAGCGGCCAGGGACAAGAGCAGTACTTC
TRBJ1-5	many	14	TRBV4-3	.	CASSQDRQIQPQHF	TGCGCCAGCAGCCAAGATCGGCAGATCCAGCCCCAGCATTTT
TRBJ2-7	.	12	TRBV7-9	.	CASSFLASEQYF	TGTGCCAGCAGCTTCCTAGCGAGCGAGCAGTACTTC
TRBJ2-1	few	15	TRBV20-1	TRBD2	CSAPDFGLAGDEQFF	TGCAGTGCCCCCGACTTCGGACTAGCGGGTGATGAGCAGTTCTTC
TRBJ2-3	many	13	TRBV29-1	.	CSVVRDSTDTQYF	TGCAGCGTGGTCCGGGACAGCACAGATACGCAGTATTTT
TRBJ2-3	few	16	TRBV7-2	TRBD2	CASRLIRAGVTDTQYF	TGTGCCAGCAGGCTCATCCGCGCGGGGGTAACAGATACGCAGTATTTT